The 24 T cell receptor beta chains listed next were all sequenced from one sample in a study of T cell responses to AZD1222 COVID-19 vaccine. Here immunoSEQ multiplex PCR was the method, and the copy in TCRdb shows in-frame clones only, minus some. Of roughly 90,000 clones in the sample, roughly 89% were seen once. The sample in question was peripheral blood, obtained 28 days after the second AZD1222 dose. These TCRs come from an adult who received the AZD1222 COVID-19 vaccine.

V usage is TRBV2 and J usage is TRBJ1-2; D remains unclear. The germline V gene has CDR1 SNHLY and CDR2 FYNNEI. Trimming left V 1 base short and J 6 bases short, with 12 bases between. The CDR3 contains 14 residues. Here the CDR3 reads CASSEGRESDGYTF. The CDR3 nucleotides are TGTGCCAGCAGTGAAGGTCGGGAGTCGGATGGCTACACCTTC.

The chain carries TRBV21-1 and TRBJ2-7; the D call of TRBD2 is as the table states it, not checked on the DNA. TRBV21-1 is assigned pseudogene status. CDR3 length: 13 amino acids. CDR3 DNA sequence: TGTGCCAGTAGACTAAAGCGGGCCTACGAGCAGTACTTC. Protein sequence: CASRLKRAYEQYF.

V is TRBV20-1 and J is TRBJ1-2, with TRBD1 matching 10 bases. The CDR3 is made up of 13 amino acids. V shed 3 bases and J 3 bases; nucleotides not matched to a gene: 1. Germline V lookup: CDR1 DFQATT, CDR2 SNEGSKA (reference sequence). The CDR3, as DNA: TGCAGTGCTAGTGGGACAGGGGACTATGGCTACACCTTC. Protein product: CSASGTGDYGYTF.

This chain links TRBV10-3 with TRBJ1-6; tentatively, D is TRBD1 (5 bases). The CDR3 consists of 14 residues. V was clipped by 0 bases and J by 10 bases, with 10 bases between them. Germline CDR1 is ENHRY and CDR2 is SYGVKD. In nucleotides, the CDR3 is TGTGCCATCAGTGAGTCTTGGGAGGGGTCACCCCTCCACTTT. Residues: CAISESWEGSPLHF.

This chain connects TRBV12-3 or TRBV12-4 to TRBJ2-2; D possibly corresponds to TRBD2 (5 bases). This CDR3 has 13 residues. V was shortened by 2 bases and J by 13 bases, with 14 bases between the two germline ends. The CDR3: CASSLSGNQRLFF. The CDR3 bases are TGTGCCAGCAGTTTATCGGGGAATCAGCGGCTGTTTTTT.

The chain joins TRBV4-3 to TRBJ1-1, with a weak D call TRBD1 (5 bases). This CDR3 spans 16 amino acids. Trimming removed 0 bases at V and 0 bases at J, with 11 bases between. CDR1 is LGHNA, CDR2 YSLEER, per germline. CDR3 sequence reads: CASSQDLGALNTEAFF. The CDR3 DNA follows: TGCGCCAGCAGCCAAGATCTTGGGGCTTTGAACACTGAAGCTTTCTTT.

V and J are TRBV2 and TRBJ2-5, with D unresolved. This CDR3 comprises 12 residues. V lost 6 bases to trimming and J lost 5 bases, with 10 bases between them. Germline CDR1 reads SNHLY; CDR2 reads FYNNEI. The CDR3 bases are TGTGCCAGCAGGAAGGGCGAGGAGACCCAGTACTTC. Protein product: CASRKGEETQYF. The full variable domain, rest sourced from reference TRBV2 and TRBJ2-5, is EPEVTQTPSHQVTQMGQEVILRCVPISNHLYFYWYRQILGQKVEFLVSFYNNEISEKSEIFDDQFSVERPDGSNFTLKIRSTKLEDSAMYFCASRKGEETQYFGPGTRLLVL.

The CDR3 protein is CASSETVSEQYV. The CDR3 coding sequence is TGTGCCAGCAGTGAAACGGTGTCGGAGCAGTACGTC. The genes are TRBV6-1 and TRBJ2-7; D uncertain. CDR1 and CDR2 (germline): MNHNS, SASEGT. Trimming took off 2 bases at V and 7 bases at J, with 9 bases between the two ends. CDR3 size: 12 residues.

The chain has TRBV9 and TRBJ2-3; no clear D gene. The CDR3 runs 15 residues. The V and J ends lost 0 bases and 4 bases respectively, with 12 bases between them. CDR1 is SGDLS and CDR2 is YYNGEE in the germline V gene. Here the CDR3 DNA reads TGTGCCAGCAGCGTAGGACAACTTAACCCAGATACGCAGTATTTT. Amino acids: CASSVGQLNPDTQYF.

The chain links TRBV5-1 to TRBJ2-3, with a weak D call TRBD2 (5 bases). The CDR3 is 14 amino acids. CDR1 is SGHRS and CDR2 is YFSETQ in the germline V gene. The germline V and J ends were trimmed by 3 bases and 6 bases, with 14 bases remaining between them. The CDR3 reads CASSYSDLGDTQYF. The CDR3 coding sequence is TGCGCCAGCAGCTATTCGGACTTGGGGGATACGCAGTATTTT. The complete variable domain, with remaining parts taken from reference TRBV5-1 and TRBJ2-3, reads KAGVTQTPRYLIKTRGQQVTLSCSPISGHRSVSWYQQTPGQGLQFLFEYFSETQRNKGNFPGRFSGRQFSNSRSEMNVSTLELGDSALYLCASSYSDLGDTQYFGPGTRLTVL.

This clone was observed a few times. The rearrangement joins TRBV27 to TRBJ2-7, with D maybe TRBD1 (5 bases). Deletions cut 2 bases from V and 3 bases from J, with 8 bases between. This CDR3 comprises 13 residues. Germline loops: CDR1 MNHEY, CDR2 SMNVEV (reference sequence). CDR3 sequence reads: CASSLRQGYEQYV. The CDR3 DNA is TGTGCCAGCAGTTTACGGCAGGGCTACGAGCAGTACGTC.

This sequence joins TRBV4-2 and TRBJ2-6; D gene unclear. Trimming stripped 3 bases from V and 0 bases from J, with 9 bases between. This CDR3 comprises 16 residues. The V gene's germline CDR1 is LGHNA and CDR2 YNFKEQ. The CDR3 DNA reads as TGTGCCAGCAGCCAGGGAAGAGTCTCTGGGGCCAACGTCCTGACTTTC. This encodes CASSQGRVSGANVLTF.

The chain is built from TRBV9 and TRBJ2-3; TRBD2 aligns across 9 bases. Germline CDR1 SGDLS, CDR2 YYNGEE. The J segment lost 0 bases and the V segment lost 3 bases, leaving 14 bases of the junction unmatched. CDR3 length: 19 amino acids. The DNA of the CDR3 is TGTGCCAGCAGCGCGAACGAGGGCGGGGGGGCCTCTAGCACAGATACGCAGTATTTT. Its translation: CASSANEGGGASSTDTQYF.

The rearrangement links TRBV3-1 (or the pseudogene TRBV3-2) to TRBJ1-1; no clear D. This CDR3 has 11 residues. Germline CDR1 reads LGHDT; CDR2 reads YNNKEL (reference sequence). V shed 1 base and J shed 9 bases, with 6 bases lying between them. The CDR3 loop is CASSQGGKAFF. The CDR3 region has the DNA TGTGCCAGCAGCCAAGGGGGAAAAGCTTTCTTT.

CDR3 sequence: CASKKGPRETQYF. The CDR3 DNA sequence: TGCGCCAGCAAGAAGGGACCCCGGGAGACCCAGTACTTC. This chain links TRBV10-2 with TRBJ2-5, with D perhaps given as TRBD1 or TRBD2 (5 bases each). The CDR3 is 13 residues long. Germline CDR1 is WSHSY and CDR2 is SAAADI. Trimming took off 7 bases at V and 5 bases at J, with 14 bases between the two ends.

The sample holds a few counts of this clone. The chain uses TRBV6-5 and TRBJ2-7; no reliable D call. Germline lookup yields CDR1 MNHEY and CDR2 SVGAGI. V lost 0 bases and J 2 bases, leaving 8 bases between the germline ends. CDR3 length equals 14 residues. CDR3 amino acids: CASSYSGNPYEQYF. In nucleotides, the CDR3 is TGTGCCAGCAGTTACTCGGGGAATCCCTACGAGCAGTACTTC.

The chain combines TRBV5-4 with TRBJ2-7, with D perhaps given as TRBD1 or TRBD2 (5 bases each). Per germline, CDR1 SGHNT and CDR2 YYREEE (reference sequence). The CDR3 is 14 residues long. Trimming left V 4 bases short and J 6 bases short, with 17 bases between. CDR3 coding DNA: TGTGCCAGCAGCCCCGCCGGGGCCCCACTCGAGCAGTACTTC. Translated, it gives CASSPAGAPLEQYF.

The J gene is TRBJ1-5, the V gene TRBV5-6; maybe TRBD1 (6 bases). The CDR3 length is 16 residues. Trimming left V 3 bases short and J 0 bases short, with 13 bases between. Germline CDR1 and CDR2: SGHDT and YYEEEE. The CDR3 loop reads CASSYTGQFSNQPQHF. In DNA form, the CDR3 reads TGTGCCAGCAGCTATACAGGGCAATTTAGCAATCAGCCCCAGCATTTT.

This chain connects TRBV7-6 to TRBJ2-5; 8 bases agree with TRBD1. The CDR3 has 17 residues. Germline trimming cut 1 base from V and 10 bases from J; bases unmatched to any gene: 17. The germline V gene has CDR1 SGHVS and CDR2 FNYEAQ. CDR3 coding DNA: TGTGCCAGCAGCTTAGAGGTGCAGGGGGCGCTGGGGGAGGACCAGTACTTC. Translated, it gives CASSLEVQGALGEDQYF.

The chain uses TRBV2 and TRBJ2-2, with a weak D call TRBD2 (6 bases). The germline V gene has CDR1 SNHLY and CDR2 FYNNEI. This CDR3 is built from 14 residues. Trimming removed 4 bases at V and 1 base at J, with 7 bases between. CDR3 nucleotides: TGTGCCAGCAGTGGTAGCGGGAACACCGGGGAGCTGTTTTTT. This sequence encodes CASSGSGNTGELFF.

The V call is TRBV4-1, the J call TRBJ2-7; 8 bases align to TRBD2. J gave up 2 bases and V 2 bases, and 5 bases lay outside the gene matches. Germline CDR1 and CDR2: MGHRA and YSYEKL. The CDR3 loop spans 15 amino acids. The CDR3 loop is CASSQRAGGAYEQYV. CDR3 DNA: TGCGCCAGCAGCCAACGCGCGGGGGGTGCCTACGAGCAGTACGTC.

This clone has only one observation. The chain employs TRBV27 and TRBJ2-7; TRBD1 matches 8 bases. The J segment lost 0 bases and the V segment lost 6 bases, leaving 4 bases of the junction unmatched. Per germline, CDR1 MNHEY and CDR2 SMNVEV (reference sequence). The CDR3 contains 14 residues. This CDR3 reads CASSRTGSSYEQYV. CDR3 in DNA: TGTGCCAGCAGCCGGACAGGGAGCTCCTACGAGCAGTACGTC.

V is TRBV18 and J is TRBJ1-6, with D perhaps matching TRBD1 (6 bases). The CDR3 runs 16 residues. Germline V CDR1 and CDR2: KGHSH, LQKENI. Trimming took off 3 bases at V and 5 bases at J, with 14 bases between the two ends. CDR3 nucleotides: TGTGCCAGCTCACCGCAGGGGCCCGTCAATAATTCACCCCTCCACTTT. It encodes CASSPQGPVNNSPLHF.

This clone was seen more than once but under ten times. This chain uses TRBV27 with TRBJ2-2; 8 positions agree with TRBD1. J was trimmed by 5 bases and V by 5 bases; bases with no gene match: 7. The CDR3 covers 15 residues. Germline lookup yields CDR1 MNHEY and CDR2 SMNVEV (reference sequence). The CDR3 DNA reads TGTGCCAGCAGTCGCCCCGGGACAGGTACCGGGGAGCTGTTTTTT. This gives the protein CASSRPGTGTGELFF.